The sequence of this TCR beta chain was determined in a study of glioma-infiltrating T cells after dendritic cell vaccination. TCRdb's copy holds only in-frame clones and misses some; the assay was immunoSEQ multiplex PCR. The sample has under 130,000 clones; roughly four fifths are singletons. The sequence was obtained from a human donor with glioblastoma. Sequencing was performed on blood, taken before dendritic cell vaccination.

In DNA, the CDR3 is TGTGCCTGGAGCCGGGACAGGAGTAATTCACCCCTCCACTTT. This encodes CAWSRDRSNSPLHF. This sequence joins TRBV30 and TRBJ1-6; 8 bases are a match to TRBD1. Germline V lookup: CDR1 GTSNPN, CDR2 SVGIG (reference sequence). Trimming took 3 bases from V and 6 from J; bases not matched to a gene: 4. The CDR3 length is 14 residues. Full variable domain (outside the CDR3, taken from reference TRBV30 and TRBJ1-6): SQTIHQWPATLVQPVGSPLSLECTVEGTSNPNLYWYRQAAGRGLQLLFYSVGIGQISSEVPQNLSASRPQDRQFILSSKKLLLSDSGFYLCAWSRDRSNSPLHFGNGTRLTVT.